The 26 T cell receptor beta chains presented below share a single source sample, sequenced in a study of T-cell reconstitution after alpha-beta-depleted transplantation in children. This sample's TCRbeta library carried unique molecular identifier barcodes. Using its own MiXCR run on the PCR reads, TCRdb lists one record per CDR3 protein. The sample contains about 980,000 distinct CDR3 sequences, less than 30% of which appear only once. The specimen comprised PBMCs, mostly from graft donor cells, sampled 360 days after TCRalphabeta/CD19-depleted stem cell transplant. All receptors derive from a boy younger than two who had a stem cell transplant for SCID, so the T cells may come from the graft donor.

The chain couples TRBV5-1 to TRBJ2-3; either TRBD1 or TRBD2 may fit D (7 bases each). Germline V gene data show CDR1 as SGHRS and CDR2 as YFSETQ. V lost 0 bases, J lost 7 bases, and 18 bases lay in between. The length of the CDR3 is 16 residues. The CDR3 DNA is TGCGCCAGCAGCTTGGCCCAGGGGGGGCAGTTGAATACGCAGTATTTT. Encoded protein: CASSLAQGGQLNTQYF.

This clonotype has a handful of counts. The V gene is TRBV6-2 or TRBV6-3, the J gene TRBJ2-7, with D possibly matching TRBD1 (5 bases). The germline V and J ends were trimmed by 1 base and 6 bases, with 7 bases remaining between them. The CDR3 covers 12 residues. CDR1 is MNHEY, CDR2 SVGEGT, per germline. CDR3 in amino acids: CASSYWGGEQYF. CDR3 coding DNA: TGTGCCAGCAGTTACTGGGGCGGCGAGCAGTACTTC.

The table lists this clonotype with a few counts. This sequence joins TRBV7-9 and TRBJ2-5, with D uncertain. The germline CDR1 and CDR2 sequences are SEHNR and FQNEAQ (reference sequence). There are 15 residues in the CDR3. The V end was cut by 0 bases, the J end by 0 bases, with 8 bases between. In DNA form, the CDR3 reads TGTGCCAGCAGCTTAGCGTTGGCAGACCAAGAGACCCAGTACTTC. It codes for CASSLALADQETQYF.

The gene calls are TRBV24-1 and TRBJ2-7, with D maybe TRBD1 (5 bases). The V end was cut by 9 bases, the J end by 7 bases, with 18 bases between. The CDR3 consists of 13 residues. Looked up from germline, CDR1 is KGHDR and CDR2 is SFDVKD. The CDR3 DNA reads TGTGCCACCTGTAGGCAGGGTGGGATGGAGCAGTACTTC. Protein product: CATCRQGGMEQYF.

The rearrangement joins TRBV7-2 to TRBJ2-7, with TRBD1 matching 8 bases. The germline gives CDR1 SGHTA, CDR2 FQGNSA. The CDR3 is made up of 15 amino acids. The V and J ends lost 5 bases and 0 bases, in that order; junction bases with no gene match: 6. In DNA form, the CDR3 reads TGTGCCAGCAGCCAAGGGGACAGGTCCTCCTACGAGCAGTACTTC. Protein product: CASSQGDRSSYEQYF.

This clonotype was seen a handful of times. The chain combines TRBV7-8 with TRBJ2-1; D gene uncertain. The length of the CDR3 is 17 residues. Trimming removed 5 bases at V and 3 bases at J, with 20 bases between. The germline V gene has CDR1 SGHVS and CDR2 FQNEAQ. The chain's CDR3 is CASSPLELALNYNEQFF. In DNA form, the CDR3 reads TGTGCCAGCAGCCCCCTAGAATTGGCCCTAAACTACAATGAGCAGTTCTTC.

This chain uses TRBV5-1 with TRBJ2-3; 7 bases are shared with TRBD2. The junction had 11 bases not matched to a gene; V was cut back by 4 bases and J by 3 bases. Germline values: CDR1 SGHRS, CDR2 YFSETQ. This CDR3 is 16 amino acids long. CDR3 loop: CASSPEGRGWTDTQYF. The CDR3 DNA is TGCGCCAGCAGCCCGGAGGGGAGGGGTTGGACAGATACGCAGTATTTT.

This clonotype occurred a few times. The V and J genes are TRBV10-1 and TRBJ2-3; 11 bases agree with TRBD2. With 4 bases clipped from V and 0 bases from J, the junction kept 9 bases outside the gene matches. Germline CDR1 is WNHNN and CDR2 is SYGVQD (reference sequence). The CDR3 covers 18 residues. Here the CDR3 reads CASSGTSGGAPSTDTQYF. In nucleotides, the CDR3 is TGCGCCAGCAGTGGAACTAGCGGGGGAGCACCTAGCACAGATACGCAGTATTTT.

V usage is TRBV6-1 and J usage is TRBJ2-7; TRBD2 matches at 8 bases. From germline, CDR1 is MNHNS and CDR2 SASEGT. V shed 6 bases and J 2 bases; nucleotides not matched to a gene: 12. This CDR3 has 16 residues. CDR3 DNA: TGTGCCAGCAGCCCCCAGCGGGGGATACTTACCTACGAGCAGTACTTC. This gives the protein CASSPQRGILTYEQYF.

This clonotype showed up just a few times. The chain couples TRBV6-5 to TRBJ2-1, with TRBD2 identical over 15 bases. In germline, CDR1 is MNHEY, CDR2 SVGAGI. The CDR3 is 15 residues long. With V trimmed by 3 bases and J by 9 bases, 3 bases remained unmatched. CDR3 DNA sequence: TGTGCCAGCAGTTATGCGGGACTAGCGGGGGGTGAGCAGTTCTTC. Translated: CASSYAGLAGGEQFF.

This chain connects TRBV6-2 or TRBV6-3 to TRBJ2-1; D perhaps matches TRBD2 (5 bases). The CDR3 length is 16 residues. V was trimmed by 2 bases and J by 4 bases, leaving 15 bases between them. CDR1 MNHEY and CDR2 SVGEGT come from the germline V gene. The CDR3 sequence: CASSYEGRGGYNEQFF. Written as DNA, the CDR3 is TGTGCCAGCAGTTACGAAGGTCGGGGTGGATACAATGAGCAGTTCTTC.

This clonotype came up a few times. The chain carries TRBV5-1 and TRBJ1-6, with TRBD1 matching 7 bases. The V segment lost 0 bases and the J segment 7 bases; nucleotides outside the gene matches: 7. The germline V gene has CDR1 SGHRS and CDR2 YFSETQ. This CDR3 contains 16 residues. CDR3 sequence: CASSLVAGGLNSPLHF. The CDR3 bases are TGCGCCAGCAGCTTGGTGGCAGGGGGTCTAAATTCACCCCTCCACTTT.

This clonotype was detected only once. J is TRBJ2-1 and V is TRBV20-1; 10 bases are a match to TRBD1. Per germline, CDR1 DFQATT and CDR2 SNEGSKA (reference sequence). The CDR3 spans 18 residues. DNA of the CDR3: TGCCGGGCCGGGTCTAGGGGGTTGGGGACAGGGGTCCACAATGAGCAGTTCTTC. Its protein product is CRAGSRGLGTGVHNEQFF.

This chain uses TRBV7-3 with TRBJ1-1; D is possibly TRBD1 (5 bases). V lost 4 bases and J lost 1, with 19 bases in between. Looked up from germline, CDR1 is SGHTA and CDR2 is FQGTGA. The CDR3 is 17 amino acids. CDR3: CASSSNGDLLSNTEAFF. Here the CDR3 DNA reads TGTGCCAGCAGCTCCAACGGGGACCTTTTGTCGAACACTGAAGCTTTCTTT.

The chain combines TRBV4-2 with TRBJ2-3; TRBD1 matches at 7 bases. Germline CDR1 and CDR2: LGHNA and YNFKEQ. The CDR3 runs to 15 residues. V lost 2 bases to trimming and J lost 1 base; unmatched junction nucleotides: 3. CDR3 amino acids: CASSQLGGRTDTQYF. The CDR3 DNA reads as TGTGCCAGCAGCCAATTAGGGGGCCGCACAGATACGCAGTATTTT.

This chain uses TRBV15 with TRBJ2-2, with D possibly matching TRBD2 (5 bases). The V and J ends lost 5 bases and 8 bases respectively, with 9 bases between them. Per germline, CDR1 LNHNV and CDR2 YYDKDF (reference sequence). This CDR3 contains 12 residues. The CDR3 protein is CATSARAGELFF. The DNA of the CDR3 is TGTGCCACCAGCGCGAGGGCTGGGGAGCTGTTTTTT.

This clonotype has more than one count but fewer than ten. The rearrangement uses TRBV5-6 and TRBJ1-2; D gene uncertain. CDR1 SGHDT and CDR2 YYEEEE come from the germline V gene. The CDR3 totals 11 residues. V was trimmed by 1 base and J by 8 bases, leaving 6 bases between them. As DNA, the CDR3 is TGTGCCAGCAGCTTGACGCGGGGCTACACCTTC. Its protein product is CASSLTRGYTF.

The chain links TRBV5-1 to TRBJ1-1; D remains ambiguous. This CDR3 is 14 amino acids long. Trimming removed 5 bases at V and 1 base at J, with 12 bases between. Germline CDR1 is SGHRS and CDR2 is YFSETQ. The CDR3 spells CASRLTAGNTEAFF. The CDR3 region has the DNA TGCGCCAGCAGATTGACTGCAGGGAACACTGAAGCTTTCTTT.

This clonotype was found many times. The V call is TRBV20-1, the J call TRBJ2-1; 11 bases fit TRBD1. The germline V gene has CDR1 DFQATT and CDR2 SNEGSKA (reference sequence). CDR3 length equals 15 residues. The ends lost 1 base at V and 7 bases at J; junction bases unmatched: 6. The CDR3 region has the DNA TGCAGTGCTAGAGGGACAGGGGGCTTAGAGAATGAGCAGTTCTTC. Its translation: CSARGTGGLENEQFF.

This clonotype has just a few counts. The chain couples TRBV4-2 to TRBJ2-7, with D unresolved. The CDR3 has 14 residues. V dropped 0 bases and J dropped 2 bases, with 8 bases sitting between them. Germline CDR1 LGHNA, CDR2 YNFKEQ. CDR3 region: CASSQDRIAYEQYF. The DNA of the CDR3 is TGTGCCAGCAGCCAAGATCGCATAGCCTACGAGCAGTACTTC.

The rearrangement uses TRBV3-1 and TRBJ2-1; 11 bases line up with TRBD1. Trimming cost V 3 bases and J 16 bases; bases outside gene matches: 5. The CDR3 consists of 12 residues. Germline lookup yields CDR1 LGHDT and CDR2 YNNKEL (reference sequence). The CDR3 DNA is TGTGCCAGCAGCCAGGCCGGGACAGGGGGATTCTTC. Translation: CASSQAGTGGFF.

In this sample, this clonotype turned up a few times. The chain joins TRBV20-1 to TRBJ1-1; 9 nucleotides agree with TRBD1. The germline gives CDR1 DFQATT, CDR2 SNEGSKA (reference sequence). The CDR3 spans 15 residues. With 1 base clipped from V and 3 bases from J, the junction kept 6 bases outside the gene matches. The CDR3 region has the DNA TGCAGTGCTAGAGGACGGACAGGGGCCTACACTGAAGCTTTCTTT. This codes for CSARGRTGAYTEAFF.

This clonotype was seen only a few times. J is TRBJ2-1 and V is TRBV29-1; 7 bases map to TRBD1. The V gene end was trimmed by 6 bases and the J gene end by 9 bases; junction bases not matched to a gene: 8. This CDR3 contains 12 residues. The germline V gene encodes CDR1 SQVTM and CDR2 ANQGSEA. This CDR3 is CSVDTGETEQFF. For the CDR3, the DNA is TGCAGCGTGGATACAGGGGAGACTGAGCAGTTCTTC.

The genes are TRBV5-1 and TRBJ2-1; TRBD2 agrees at 9 bases. J lost 7 bases, V lost 2 bases, and 13 bases had no gene match. Per germline, CDR1 SGHRS and CDR2 YFSETQ. The CDR3 is made up of 17 amino acids. CDR3 sequence reads: CASSLPRAGGPGNEQFF. CDR3 DNA sequence: TGCGCCAGCAGCTTACCCCGGGCGGGGGGGCCGGGAAATGAGCAGTTCTTC.

In this sample, this clonotype turned up a few times. The V gene is TRBV4-1, the J gene TRBJ2-1, with D hard to call. The CDR3 runs to 13 residues. The germline gives CDR1 MGHRA, CDR2 YSYEKL. Deletions cut 0 bases from V and 8 bases from J, with 8 bases between. The CDR3 is CASSQETQHEQFF. CDR3 bases: TGCGCCAGCAGCCAAGAGACTCAACATGAGCAGTTCTTC.

This clonotype was counted a few times. CDR3 amino acids: CSARDNPRGAGRDEQFF. CDR3 bases: TGCAGTGCTAGAGACAACCCTCGGGGGGCAGGTCGGGATGAGCAGTTCTTC. The rearrangement joins TRBV20-1 to TRBJ2-1; tentative D call: TRBD2 (7 bases). Trimming removed 0 bases from V and 8 bases from J, with 23 bases in between. From germline, CDR1 is DFQATT and CDR2 SNEGSKA (reference sequence). The CDR3 runs to 17 residues.